The source of this TCR beta chain is a study of neurological immune-mediated disorders. TCRdb itself ran the 5' RACE reads through MiXCR, one entry per CDR3 protein. The sample has 45,000 to 65,000 distinct CDR3 sequences; roughly 4.3% are singletons. V dropped 8 bases and J dropped 8 bases, with 16 bases sitting between them. This CDR3 has 13 amino acids. The source of this sequence is a man aged 50 to 60 with multiple sclerosis. This chain links TRBV12-3 or TRBV12-4 with TRBJ2-4, with D perhaps TRBD1 (5 bases). The specimen sequenced was PBMCs. The CDR3 DNA follows: TGTGCCAGCCTACGGGCGGTAGGGGACATTCAGTACTTC. This codes for CASLRAVGDIQYF.